This T cell receptor (beta chain) was sequenced for a study of shared clonotypes between healthy human individuals. Study information: A few men and two women, aged 18 to 49, were donors. Study conclusions and caveats: Large depth notwithstanding, sorted-subset sequencing proved incomplete by rarefaction.

Naivety among CD8 cells was defined by CD45RO negativity and positive CCR7 selection, thereby excluding terminally differentiated effector memory CD45RA+ cells. On this clone itself: The antigen is not known.

The deep-level immunoSEQ assay was used. Tens of thousands of T cell genomes (around 0.2 ug DNA) went into each sorted-subset replicate. This table comes from immunoSEQ multiplex PCR, and its TCRdb copy is limited to in-frame clones, with some not included. This sample has over 2,000,000 clones, with around 93% found just once. The V end lost 1 base, the J end lost 6 bases, and 16 bases lay between the germline ends. The CDR3 has 16 residues. CDR1 and CDR2 (germline): SGHAT, FQNNGV. The receptor comes from a man in his late teens or twenties in good health. Some clones in this sample may be carry-over from other donors' samples. This chain links TRBV11-2 with TRBJ2-1; D not certain. What was sequenced was naive CD8+ T cells from PBMCs. In DNA form, the CDR3 reads TGTGCCAGCAGCTTAGGTGCCTATTACCCTTTCAATGAGCAGTTCTTC. Its protein is CASSLGAYYPFNEQFF. The entire variable domain, with the rest obtained from reference TRBV11-2 and TRBJ2-1, is as follows: EAGVAQSPRYKIIEKRQSVAFWCNPISGHATLYWYQQILGQGPKLLIQFQNNGVVDDSQLPKDRFSAERLKGVDSTLKIQPAKLEDSAVYLCASSLGAYYPFNEQFFGPGTRLTVL.